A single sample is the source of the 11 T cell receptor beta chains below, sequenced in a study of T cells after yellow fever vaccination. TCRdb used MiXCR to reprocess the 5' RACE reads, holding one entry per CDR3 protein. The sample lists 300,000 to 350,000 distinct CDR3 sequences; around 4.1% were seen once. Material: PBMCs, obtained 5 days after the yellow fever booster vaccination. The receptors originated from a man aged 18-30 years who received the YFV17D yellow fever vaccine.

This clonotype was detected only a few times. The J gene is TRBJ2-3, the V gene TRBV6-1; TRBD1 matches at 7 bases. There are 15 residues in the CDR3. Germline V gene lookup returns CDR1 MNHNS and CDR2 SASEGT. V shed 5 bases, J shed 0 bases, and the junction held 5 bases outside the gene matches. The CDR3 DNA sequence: TGTGCCAGCAGTCAGGGACAGCCTAGCACAGATACGCAGTATTTT. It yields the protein CASSQGQPSTDTQYF.

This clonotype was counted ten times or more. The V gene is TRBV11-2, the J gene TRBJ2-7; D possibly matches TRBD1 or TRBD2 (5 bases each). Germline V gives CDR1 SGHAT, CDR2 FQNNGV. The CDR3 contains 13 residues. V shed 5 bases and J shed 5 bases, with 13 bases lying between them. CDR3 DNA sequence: TGTGCCAGCAGCGGCGTGAGGGGAAACGAGCAGTACTTC. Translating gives CASSGVRGNEQYF.

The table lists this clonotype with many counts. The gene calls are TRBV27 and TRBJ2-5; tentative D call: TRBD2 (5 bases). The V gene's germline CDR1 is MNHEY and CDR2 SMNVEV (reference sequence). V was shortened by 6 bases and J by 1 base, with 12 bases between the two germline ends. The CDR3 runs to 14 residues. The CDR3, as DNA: TGTGCCAGCAGCCTTAGCGAGACCCAAGAGACCCAGTACTTC. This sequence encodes CASSLSETQETQYF.

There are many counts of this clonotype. The DNA of the CDR3 is TGTGCCAGCAGTGGGGCGGCGGACGGCCCTTCACGGGTTCAGTACTTC. This translates into CASSGAADGPSRVQYF. This chain connects TRBV6-1 to TRBJ2-4; the D is unclear. Germline V gene lookup returns CDR1 MNHNS and CDR2 SASEGT. Trimming removed 4 bases at V and 11 bases at J, with 24 bases between. CDR3 size: 16 residues.

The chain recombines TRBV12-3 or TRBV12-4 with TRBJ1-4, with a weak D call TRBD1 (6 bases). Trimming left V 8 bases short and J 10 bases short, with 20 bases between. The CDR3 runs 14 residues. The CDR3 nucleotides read TGTGCCAGCGCCCCGGGGGGGGGCTCGGGAAAACTGTTTTTT. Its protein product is CASAPGGGSGKLFF.

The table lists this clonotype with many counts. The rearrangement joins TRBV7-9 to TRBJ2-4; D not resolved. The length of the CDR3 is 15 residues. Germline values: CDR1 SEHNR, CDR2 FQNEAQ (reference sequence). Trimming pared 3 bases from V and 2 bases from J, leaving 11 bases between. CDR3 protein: CASSFGDVPKNIQYF. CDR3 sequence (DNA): TGTGCCAGCAGCTTTGGAGACGTCCCCAAAAACATTCAGTACTTC.

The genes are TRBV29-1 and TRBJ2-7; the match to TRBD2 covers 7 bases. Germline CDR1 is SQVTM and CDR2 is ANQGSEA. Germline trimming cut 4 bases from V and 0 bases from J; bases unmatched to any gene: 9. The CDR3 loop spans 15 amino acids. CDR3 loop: CSVGVGGFPSYEQYF. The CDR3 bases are TGCAGCGTTGGTGTCGGGGGGTTCCCCTCCTACGAGCAGTACTTC.

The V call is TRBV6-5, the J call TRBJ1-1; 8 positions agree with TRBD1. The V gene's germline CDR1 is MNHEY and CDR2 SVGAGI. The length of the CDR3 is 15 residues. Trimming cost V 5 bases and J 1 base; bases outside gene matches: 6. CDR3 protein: CASSVPGTGNTEAFF. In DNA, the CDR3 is TGTGCCAGCAGTGTACCCGGGACAGGGAACACTGAAGCTTTCTTT.

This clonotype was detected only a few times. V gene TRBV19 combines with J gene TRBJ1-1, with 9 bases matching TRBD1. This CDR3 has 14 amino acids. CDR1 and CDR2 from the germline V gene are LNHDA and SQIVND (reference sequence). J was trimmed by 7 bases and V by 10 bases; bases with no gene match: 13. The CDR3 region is CATRGDRVTFEAFF. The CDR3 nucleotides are TGTGCCACTCGGGGGGACAGGGTCACTTTTGAAGCTTTCTTT.

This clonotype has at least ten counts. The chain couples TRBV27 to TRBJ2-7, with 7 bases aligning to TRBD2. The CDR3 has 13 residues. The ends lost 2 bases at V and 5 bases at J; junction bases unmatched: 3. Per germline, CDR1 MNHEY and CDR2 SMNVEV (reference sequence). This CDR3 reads CASSLGRVDEQYF. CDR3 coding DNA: TGTGCCAGCAGTTTAGGGAGGGTTGACGAGCAGTACTTC.

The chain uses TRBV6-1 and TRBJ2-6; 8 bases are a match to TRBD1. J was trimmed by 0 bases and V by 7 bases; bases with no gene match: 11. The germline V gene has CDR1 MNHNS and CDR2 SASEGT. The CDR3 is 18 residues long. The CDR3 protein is CASNLPGQASSGANVLTF. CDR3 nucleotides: TGTGCCAGCAATCTACCGGGACAGGCGAGCTCTGGGGCCAACGTCCTGACTTTC.